This TCR beta chain was sequenced in a study of blood T cell repertoires in COVID-19. For the study at large: Sample material is recorded as cDNA or gDNA derived from T cells, B-cell-depleted T cells, or PBMCs.

Trimming cost V 6 bases and J 4 bases; bases outside gene matches: 8. Germline V gene sequence: CDR1 SEHNR, CDR2 FQNEAQ (reference sequence). The CDR3 spans 14 residues. This clone was counted only a few times. The table came from immunoSEQ multiplex PCR; TCRdb's copy has only in-frame clones and leaves some out. Here the sample spans some 100,000 clones, just under 95% being singletons. The source material was peripheral blood. The receptor comes from an older man with acute or convalescent COVID-19. The chain uses TRBV7-9 and TRBJ2-7; 8 nucleotides agree with TRBD1. The CDR3: CASSPRQGYYEQYF. In DNA form, the CDR3 reads TGTGCCAGCAGTCCTCGACAGGGGTATTACGAGCAGTACTTC.